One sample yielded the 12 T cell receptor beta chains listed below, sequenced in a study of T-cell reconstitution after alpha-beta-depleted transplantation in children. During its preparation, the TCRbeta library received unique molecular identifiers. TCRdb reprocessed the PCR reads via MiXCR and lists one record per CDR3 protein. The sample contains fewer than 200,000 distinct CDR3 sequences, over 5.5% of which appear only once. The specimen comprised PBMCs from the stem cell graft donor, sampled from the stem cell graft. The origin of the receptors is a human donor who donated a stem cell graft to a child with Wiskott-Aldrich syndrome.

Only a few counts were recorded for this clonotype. DNA of the CDR3: TGCGCCAGCAACTTAAGAGGAGTTAGCACAGATACGCAGTATTTT. Translation gives CASNLRGVSTDTQYF. V gene TRBV10-1 combines with J gene TRBJ2-3; D is unclear. Germline V lookup: CDR1 WNHNN, CDR2 SYGVQD (reference sequence). Trimming shortened V by 7 bases and J by 0 bases, and 14 bases separated the two germline ends. The CDR3 runs 15 residues.

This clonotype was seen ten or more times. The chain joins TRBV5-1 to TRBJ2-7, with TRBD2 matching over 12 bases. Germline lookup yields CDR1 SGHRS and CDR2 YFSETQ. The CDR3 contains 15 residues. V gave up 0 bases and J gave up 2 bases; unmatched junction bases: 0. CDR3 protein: CASSLGLAGAYEQYF. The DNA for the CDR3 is TGCGCCAGCAGCTTGGGACTAGCGGGAGCCTACGAGCAGTACTTC. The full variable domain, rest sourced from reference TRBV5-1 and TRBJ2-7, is KAGVTQTPRYLIKTRGQQVTLSCSPISGHRSVSWYQQTPGQGLQFLFEYFSETQRNKGNFPGRFSGRQFSNSRSEMNVSTLELGDSALYLCASSLGLAGAYEQYFGPGTRLTVT.

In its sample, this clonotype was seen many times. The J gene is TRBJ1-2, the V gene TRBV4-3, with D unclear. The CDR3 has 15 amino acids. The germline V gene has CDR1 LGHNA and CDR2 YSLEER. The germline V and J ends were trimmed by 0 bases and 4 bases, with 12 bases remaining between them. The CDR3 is CASSQEPPSAYGYTF. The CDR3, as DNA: TGCGCCAGCAGCCAAGAACCCCCCTCCGCCTATGGCTACACCTTC.

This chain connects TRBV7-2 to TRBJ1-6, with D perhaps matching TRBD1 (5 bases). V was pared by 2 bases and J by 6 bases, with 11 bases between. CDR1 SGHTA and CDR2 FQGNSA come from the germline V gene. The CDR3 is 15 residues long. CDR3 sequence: CASSLRLQGNSPLHF. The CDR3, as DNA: TGTGCCAGCAGCTTAAGGTTGCAGGGTAATTCACCCCTCCACTTT.

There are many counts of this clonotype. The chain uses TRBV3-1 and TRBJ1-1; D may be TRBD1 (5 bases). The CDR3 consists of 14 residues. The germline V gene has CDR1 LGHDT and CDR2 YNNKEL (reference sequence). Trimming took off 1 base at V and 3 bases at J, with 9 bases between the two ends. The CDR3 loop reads CASSQGDGYTEAFF. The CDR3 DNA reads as TGTGCCAGCAGCCAAGGGGACGGATACACTGAAGCTTTCTTT. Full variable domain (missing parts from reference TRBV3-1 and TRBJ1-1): DTAVSQTPKYLVTQMGNDKSIKCEQNLGHDTMYWYKQDSKKFLKIMFSYNNKELIINETVPNRFSPKSPDKAHLNLHINSLELGDSAVYFCASSQGDGYTEAFFGQGTRLTVV.

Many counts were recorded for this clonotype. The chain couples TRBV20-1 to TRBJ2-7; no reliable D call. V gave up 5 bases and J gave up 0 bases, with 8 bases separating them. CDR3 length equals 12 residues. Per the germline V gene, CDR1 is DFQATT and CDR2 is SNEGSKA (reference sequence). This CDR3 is CSALANSYEQYF. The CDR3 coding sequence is TGCAGTGCTTTGGCCAACTCCTACGAGCAGTACTTC.

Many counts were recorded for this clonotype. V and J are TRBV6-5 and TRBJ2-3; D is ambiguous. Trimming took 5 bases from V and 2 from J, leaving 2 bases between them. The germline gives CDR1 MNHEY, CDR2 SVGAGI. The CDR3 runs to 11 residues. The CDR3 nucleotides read TGTGCCAGCAGTCACACAGATACGCAGTATTTT. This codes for CASSHTDTQYF.

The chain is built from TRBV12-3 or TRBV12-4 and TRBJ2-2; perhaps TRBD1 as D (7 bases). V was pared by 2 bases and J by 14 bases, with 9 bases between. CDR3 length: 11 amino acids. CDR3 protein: CASSLQGGLFF. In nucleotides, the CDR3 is TGTGCCAGCAGTTTACAGGGGGGCCTGTTTTTT.

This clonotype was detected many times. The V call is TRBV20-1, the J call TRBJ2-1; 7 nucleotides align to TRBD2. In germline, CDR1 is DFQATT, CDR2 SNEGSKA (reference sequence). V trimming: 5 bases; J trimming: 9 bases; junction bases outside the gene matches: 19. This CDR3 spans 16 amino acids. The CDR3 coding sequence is TGCAGTGCTTCCCACATAGGGAGGGGTCAAGGCATTGAGCAGTTCTTC. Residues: CSASHIGRGQGIEQFF.

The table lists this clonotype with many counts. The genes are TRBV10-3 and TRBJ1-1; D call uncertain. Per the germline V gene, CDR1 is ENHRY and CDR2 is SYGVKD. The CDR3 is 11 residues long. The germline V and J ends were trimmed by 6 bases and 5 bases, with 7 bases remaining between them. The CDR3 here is CAISPGTEAFF. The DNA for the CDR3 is TGTGCCATCAGCCCAGGTACTGAAGCTTTCTTT.

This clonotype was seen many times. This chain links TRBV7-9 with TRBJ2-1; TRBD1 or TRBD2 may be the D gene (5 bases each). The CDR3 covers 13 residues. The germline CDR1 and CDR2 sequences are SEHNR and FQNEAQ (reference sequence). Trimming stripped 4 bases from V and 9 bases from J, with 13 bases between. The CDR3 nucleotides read TGTGCCAGCAGCTCGGGACCCCCTTTTGAGCAGTTCTTC. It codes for CASSSGPPFEQFF. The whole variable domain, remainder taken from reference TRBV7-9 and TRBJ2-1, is DTGVSQNPRHKITKRGQNVTFRCDPISEHNRLYWYRQTLGQGPEFLTYFQNEAQLEKSRLLSDRFSAERPKGSFSTLEIQRTEQGDSAMYLCASSSGPPFEQFFGPGTRLTVL.

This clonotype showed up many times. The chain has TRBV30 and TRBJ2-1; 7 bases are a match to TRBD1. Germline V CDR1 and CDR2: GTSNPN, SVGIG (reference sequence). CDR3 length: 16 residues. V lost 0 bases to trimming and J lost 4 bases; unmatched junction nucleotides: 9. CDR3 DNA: TGTGCCTGGAGTGTACGAGGGGGCTCGTTTTACAATGAGCAGTTCTTC. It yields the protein CAWSVRGGSFYNEQFF.